This T cell receptor beta chain was found in a study of vaccination and CD4 T cells after COVID-19. The overall study: Convalescent patients gave post-COVID blood a median about 100 days post-diagnosis, range 35 to 161.

Treatment: approximately nine-day PBMC culture with coronavirus spike peptide pools or control peptides (ViraFEST assay). Remarks on this clonotype: The antigen remains unidentified.

Germline CDR1 is SGHTA and CDR2 is FQGTGA. Trimming cost V 5 bases and J 0 bases, with 1 base left between them. The CDR3 extends over 12 amino acids. Sequence data for DNA of cultured CD4+ T cells were generated by the Oncomine TCR Beta short-read assay. In TCRdb, the PCR reads were re-called with MiXCR into one record per CDR3 protein. The sample holds around 13,000 distinct CDR3 sequences, roughly 80% seen once. This TCR derives from a human donor who received a COVID-19 vaccine. The V and J genes are TRBV7-3 and TRBJ2-2, with D unresolved. Specimen: CD4+ T cells from blood, cultured in vitro, collected after SARS-CoV-2 vaccination. For the CDR3, the DNA is TGTGCCAGCAGCACGAACACCGGGGAGCTGTTTTTT. Encoded protein: CASSTNTGELFF.